A selection of T cell receptor beta chains follows, all from one sample in a study of blood T cell repertoires in COVID-19. Assay used: immunoSEQ multiplex PCR; TCRdb lists only in-frame clones, some missing. The sample contains about 350,000 clones, roughly 84% of which appear only once. The sample consisted of PBMCs or T cells enriched from blood (not recorded which). The receptors derive from a woman in her 30s who had recovered from COVID-19. CDR3s include the opening cysteine and the closing phenylalanine or tryptophan. D genes are given only for firm matches. A clone size is listed for some rows: how often the clone was seen (once, few, many), or a class if it is expanded.

cdr3_nt cdr3_aa d_call cdr3_length v_call clone_size j_call
TGTGCCAGCAGCCAAGTTGGGAGGGACCGGAACTACGAGCAGTACTTC CASSQVGRDRNYEQYF TRBD2 16 TRBV14 - TRBJ2-7
TGTGCCAGCAGCCCGCGGGGGAATGAAAAACTGTTTTTT CASSPRGNEKLFF - 13 TRBV7-9 - TRBJ1-4
TGTGCCAGCAGTGAATGGGGCAGAACTAACTATGGCTACACCTTC CASSEWGRTNYGYTF - 15 TRBV25-1 - TRBJ1-2
TGTGCCAGCAGCTTAGCCGGAGTCCCCAATCAGCCCCAGCATTTT CASSLAGVPNQPQHF - 15 TRBV7-8 - TRBJ1-5
TGTGCCAGCAGTTTCGGAGGGACGAATGAAAAACTGTTTTTT CASSFGGTNEKLFF - 14 TRBV28 - TRBJ1-4
TGCGCCAGCAGCTTGGAGAGGGGGAACCCTAACTATGGCTACACCTTC CASSLERGNPNYGYTF - 16 TRBV5-1 - TRBJ1-2
TGTGCCAGCAGTTACGTCGGGACAGGGGGCAATCAGCCCCAGCATTTT CASSYVGTGGNQPQHF TRBD1 16 TRBV6-2/TRBV6-3 - TRBJ1-5
TGTGCCAGCAGTTTGGACAGTAACTATGGCTACACCTTC CASSLDSNYGYTF - 13 TRBV2 - TRBJ1-2
TGTGCCAGCAGCCAACGACTAGCGGACACCGGGGAGCTGTTTTTT CASSQRLADTGELFF TRBD2 15 TRBV9 once TRBJ2-2
TGTGCTAGTGGCATTGACAGGGGGCGCATCGGGGAGCTGTTTTTT CASGIDRGRIGELFF TRBD1 15 TRBV12-5 - TRBJ2-2
TGTGCCAGCAGCTTCAGGGATCAGAGTTCAGATACGCAGTATTTT CASSFRDQSSDTQYF - 15 TRBV5-4 - TRBJ2-3
TGTGCCAGCAGCTTTGTCATGGGGGGGGGAAGCTCCTATAATTCACCCCTCCACTTT CASSFVMGGGSSYNSPLHF - 19 TRBV7-2 once TRBJ1-6
TGTGCCAGTAGTATTAGGACAGGCATTGGCGGGGAGCTGTTTTTT CASSIRTGIGGELFF TRBD1 15 TRBV19 - TRBJ2-2
TGCGCCAGCAGCGGGGGACTACTAAATGAGCAGTTCTTC CASSGGLLNEQFF TRBD2 13 TRBV5-1 - TRBJ2-1
TGTGCCAGCAGCCTTTCCGACAGGGAAGCTTTCTTT CASSLSDREAFF - 12 TRBV3-1/TRBV3-2 - TRBJ1-1
TGCGCCAGCAGCTTGGGGGTCGAGGGTCAGCCCCAGCATTTT CASSLGVEGQPQHF - 14 TRBV5-1 - TRBJ1-5
TGTGCCAGCAGTGATGGTTGGCAGGGTAGCACAGATACGCAGTATTTT CASSDGWQGSTDTQYF - 16 TRBV2 - TRBJ2-3
TGTGCCAGCAGCTCAGCTCCCGGGCACAGGCTCGACGAGCAGTACTTC CASSSAPGHRLDEQYF - 16 TRBV7-9 - TRBJ2-7
TGTGCCAGCAGCTTGCCCAGCCAAGAGACCCAGTACTTC CASSLPSQETQYF - 13 TRBV5-4 - TRBJ2-5
TGTGCCAGCAGCGCCGGGACAGGGGGCTCGGGTGAGCAGTTCTTC CASSAGTGGSGEQFF TRBD1 15 TRBV5-4 - TRBJ2-1
TGTGCCAGCAGTCGCCGCCGGGACAACTACGAGCAGTACTTC CASSRRRDNYEQYF - 14 TRBV27 - TRBJ2-7
TGTGCCAGCAGCTTAGGATGGGGGGGCCAGCCCCAGCATTTT CASSLGWGGQPQHF - 14 TRBV5-6 - TRBJ1-5
TGTGCCAGCAGTCCGTGGACAGGGGTTGATAATTCACCCCTCCACTTT CASSPWTGVDNSPLHF TRBD1 16 TRBV27 - TRBJ1-6
TGTGCTACCACGGACGGGGGGGAAAAACTGTTTTTT CATTDGGEKLFF - 12 TRBV10-3 - TRBJ1-4
TGTGCCAGCAGCTTAGGGCAGATTAACTATGGCTACACCTTC CASSLGQINYGYTF - 14 TRBV13 - TRBJ1-2
TGTGCCAGCAGTTTACCTCCTGTCACTGAAGCTTTCTTT CASSLPPVTEAFF - 13 TRBV28 - TRBJ1-1
TGTGCCAGCAGTTTATTGGTCTTGGGGGGGTACACTGAAGCTTTCTTT CASSLLVLGGYTEAFF - 16 TRBV28 - TRBJ1-1
TGTGCCAGTAGTATATCCGGGGGGGCCCTCAAAAACATTCAGTACTTC CASSISGGALKNIQYF TRBD2 16 TRBV19 - TRBJ2-4
TGCGCCAGCAGCCAAGACGGTCGGCCGACAGGGGCCTACGAGCAGTACTTC CASSQDGRPTGAYEQYF TRBD1 17 TRBV4-1 few TRBJ2-7
TGTGCCACCTCACGGGGGGGACCCTACGAGCAGTACTTC CATSRGGPYEQYF TRBD2 13 TRBV18 - TRBJ2-7
TGTGCCAGCAGACCCCGTAGCGGGGGGTCCCAAGAGACCCAGTACTTC CASRPRSGGSQETQYF TRBD2 16 TRBV2 - TRBJ2-5
TGTGCCAGCAGCCAAGATACCCAGGCTTATAGCAATCAGCCCCAGCATTTT CASSQDTQAYSNQPQHF - 17 TRBV4-2 - TRBJ1-5
TGTGCCAGCAGCCCCGCCTCTAGTCCTTACTCTGGAAACACCATATATTTT CASSPASSPYSGNTIYF - 17 TRBV7-6 - TRBJ1-3
TGTGCCAGCAGCAAGTCTTCTGGCTGCTTGGACAGGGGGGGCGGAAACACCATATATTTT CASSKSSGCLDRGGGNTIYF - 20 TRBV21-1 - TRBJ1-3
TGTGCCAGCAGCTGGGAGGACAGGGAAGAGCAGTTCTTC CASSWEDREEQFF TRBD1 13 TRBV5-4 - TRBJ2-1
TGTGCCAGCAGCTTAGGAGCTCTAGGGGCGGAAACGCAGTATTTT CASSLGALGAETQYF - 15 TRBV11-2 - TRBJ2-3
TGTGCCAGCAGCTTTGGACAGGGAGGCGACTATGGCTACACCTTC CASSFGQGGDYGYTF TRBD1 15 TRBV7-2 - TRBJ1-2
TGTGCCAGCAGTTCTAGCGGGGGGGCCGGGGAGACCCAGTACTTC CASSSSGGAGETQYF TRBD2 15 TRBV6-5 - TRBJ2-5
TGCGCCAGCAACCGGGACAGGAGCTCTTATCAGCCCCAGCATTTT CASNRDRSSYQPQHF TRBD1 15 TRBV5-1 - TRBJ1-5
TGTGCCAGCAGTTTCCTACAGAAACCCCTCCACTTT CASSFLQKPLHF - 12 TRBV27 - TRBJ1-6
TGTGCCAGCTCACCAGGGACAGGGGGCGGACAGCCCCAGCATTTT CASSPGTGGGQPQHF TRBD1 15 TRBV18 - TRBJ1-5
TGCGCCAGCAGCCAGACAGGGGGGGATCAGCCCCAGCATTTT CASSQTGGDQPQHF TRBD1 14 TRBV4-1 - TRBJ1-5
TGTGCCAGCAGCCCAGGGGGTGAGCAGTACTTC CASSPGGEQYF TRBD1 11 TRBV7-8 - TRBJ2-7
TGTGCCAGCAGCTCAACCGGGACTAGCGTCTACAATGAGCAGTTCTTC CASSSTGTSVYNEQFF TRBD2 16 TRBV7-2 - TRBJ2-1
TGTGCCAGCAGCCCGCGGACTAGCGCCTACGAGCAGTACTTC CASSPRTSAYEQYF TRBD2 14 TRBV7-9 - TRBJ2-7
TGCGCCAGCAGTCGACGGTGGGACAGGGGGAACTACGAGCAGTACTTC CASSRRWDRGNYEQYF TRBD1 16 TRBV5-1 - TRBJ2-7
TGTGCCAGCTCACCAGTTAATTACGGGACCCAGTACTTC CASSPVNYGTQYF - 13 TRBV18 - TRBJ2-5
TGTGCCAGCAGTTCGCGATTAGCGGGGGGCCGTAATGAGCAGTTCTTC CASSSRLAGGRNEQFF TRBD2 16 TRBV6-5 - TRBJ2-1
TGTGCCAGCAGTCACGACAGGGGCGAAGGCTACACCTTC CASSHDRGEGYTF TRBD1 13 TRBV27 - TRBJ1-2
TGTGCCAGCAGTTTAACAGGGGGTGGGGAAAAACTGTTTTTT CASSLTGGGEKLFF TRBD1 14 TRBV27 - TRBJ1-4